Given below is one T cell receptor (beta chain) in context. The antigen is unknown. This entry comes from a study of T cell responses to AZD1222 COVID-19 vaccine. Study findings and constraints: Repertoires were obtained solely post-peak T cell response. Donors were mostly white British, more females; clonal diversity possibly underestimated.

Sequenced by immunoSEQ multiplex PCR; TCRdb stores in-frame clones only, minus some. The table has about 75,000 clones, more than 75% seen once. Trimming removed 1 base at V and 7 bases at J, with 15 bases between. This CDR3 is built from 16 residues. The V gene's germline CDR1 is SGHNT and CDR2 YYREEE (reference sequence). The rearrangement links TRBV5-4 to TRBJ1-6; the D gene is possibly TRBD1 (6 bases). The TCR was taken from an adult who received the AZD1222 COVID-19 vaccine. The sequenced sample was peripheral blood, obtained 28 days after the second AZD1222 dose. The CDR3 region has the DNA TGTGCCAGCAGCTTGTTGGCAGGGGTGAGCAATTCACCCCTCCACTTT. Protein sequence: CASSLLAGVSNSPLHF. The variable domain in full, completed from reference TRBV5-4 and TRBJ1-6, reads ETGVTQSPTHLIKTRGQQVTLRCSSQSGHNTVSWYQQALGQGPQFIFQYYREEENGRGNFPPRFSGLQFPNYSSELNVNALELDDSALYLCASSLLAGVSNSPLHFGNGTRLTVT.